What follows are 17 T cell receptor beta chains derived from one specimen sequenced in a study of T cell responses to AZD1222 COVID-19 vaccine (dated by TCRdb to the early 2020s). Receptors were amplified or captured by the immunoSEQ multiplex PCR assay. As stored in TCRdb, this immuneACCESS dataset retains in-frame rearrangements with V and J assigned. A fraction of the clones does not appear; measured against another copy, unresolved V genes explain less than half of the discrepancy, and the remainder lacks a known reason. The sample table shows 200,000 or so clones, and 90% to 95% are seen once. About 9.3% of the sample belongs to the ten largest clones. Read against the paper, the sample's time point label means: baseline before first vaccination. The sample consisted of peripheral blood, taken on day 0 of AZD1222 vaccination. The receptor set was obtained from an adult in good health.

The rearrangement links TRBV28 to TRBJ1-2; 8 bases match TRBD1. V dropped 5 bases and J dropped 4; count of bases not matched to a gene: 15. The germline CDR1 and CDR2 sequences are MDHEN and SYDVKM. This CDR3 spans 17 amino acids. The CDR3: CASSPRTGIARGYGYTF. The CDR3 coding sequence is TGTGCCAGCAGTCCAAGGACAGGGATCGCGAGAGGCTATGGCTACACCTTC.

This rearrangement joins TRBV2 to TRBJ1-5, with D possibly being TRBD1 (6 bases). Germline values: CDR1 SNHLY, CDR2 FYNNEI. CDR3 length equals 16 residues. V was clipped by 3 bases and J by 8 bases, with 20 bases between them. The CDR3 DNA sequence: TGTGCCAGCAGTGATAATCCCTCCTCATCAGGGGAGCCCCAGCATTTT. This sequence encodes CASSDNPSSSGEPQHF. Full variable domain (outside the CDR3, taken from reference TRBV2 and TRBJ1-5): EPEVTQTPSHQVTQMGQEVILRCVPISNHLYFYWYRQILGQKVEFLVSFYNNEISEKSEIFDDQFSVERPDGSNFTLKIRSTKLEDSAMYFCASSDNPSSSGEPQHFGDGTRLSIL.

This chain joins TRBV5-4 and TRBJ1-1, with D maybe TRBD1 (6 bases). The ends were cut back, 4 bases at V and 3 bases at J, with 10 bases in the middle. This CDR3 region has 13 residues. The germline CDR1 and CDR2 sequences are SGHNT and YYREEE (reference sequence). The chain's CDR3 is CASSTDSYTEAFF. Written as DNA, the CDR3 is TGTGCCAGCAGCACGGACAGCTACACTGAAGCTTTCTTT.

This chain links TRBV11-3 with TRBJ1-1, with 8 bases matching TRBD1. V lost 5 bases and J lost 3; bases outside the gene matches: 2. Germline assignment: CDR1 SGHNT and CDR2 YENEEA. This CDR3 has 13 residues. The CDR3, as DNA: TGTGCCAGCAGCGAACAGGGGGACACTGAAGCTTTCTTT. This gives the protein CASSEQGDTEAFF.

This clone was found a few times. The chain carries TRBV7-2 and TRBJ1-2; D ambiguous. Germline V gives CDR1 SGHTA, CDR2 FQGNSA. The CDR3 covers 12 residues. V was pared by 5 bases and J by 6 bases, with 10 bases between. CDR3 in amino acids: CASSRSLDGYTF. CDR3 DNA: TGTGCCAGCAGCCGGTCGTTAGATGGCTACACCTTC.

V and J are TRBV5-1 and TRBJ1-1; perhaps TRBD1 as D (6 bases). The CDR3 sequence is 15 residues long. V was trimmed by 0 bases and J by 7 bases, leaving 16 bases between them. In germline, CDR1 is SGHRS, CDR2 YFSETQ. The CDR3 nucleotides read TGCGCCAGCAGCTTGGATCCTCCGGGACACTATGAAGCTTTCTTT. Its translation is CASSLDPPGHYEAFF.

The gene calls are TRBV7-3 and TRBJ1-1; D ambiguous. The V end was cut by 5 bases, the J end by 4 bases, with 14 bases between. The CDR3 extends over 14 amino acids. Germline V CDR1 and CDR2: SGHTA, FQGTGA. The CDR3 reads CASSPNPGGTEAFF. The CDR3 bases are TGTGCCAGCAGCCCAAACCCGGGAGGCACTGAAGCTTTCTTT.

This chain connects TRBV6-5 to TRBJ1-5, with a tentative D call TRBD1 (6 bases). The CDR3 runs to 14 residues. Germline V gene lookup returns CDR1 MNHEY and CDR2 SVGAGI. Trimming removed 7 bases at V and 1 base at J, with 11 bases between. CDR3 protein: CASMGHGSNQPQHF. The CDR3 region has the DNA TGTGCCAGCATGGGACACGGAAGCAATCAGCCCCAGCATTTT.

The chain employs TRBV7-6 and TRBJ2-2, with TRBD2 matching 10 bases. The CDR3 is 16 residues long. Germline V gives CDR1 SGHVS, CDR2 FNYEAQ. V lost 5 bases and J lost 8; bases outside the gene matches: 11. CDR3 residues: CASSDSSGRLLGELFF. Here the CDR3 DNA reads TGTGCCAGCAGCGATTCTAGCGGGAGACTGTTGGGGGAGCTGTTTTTT.

The CDR3 bases are TGTGCCAGCAGCTTGTTTACTAGCGGGAGTTACGAGCAGTACTTC. This encodes CASSLFTSGSYEQYF. The J gene is TRBJ2-7, the V gene TRBV5-4; 11 bases match TRBD2. J gave up 4 bases and V 1 base, and 4 bases lay outside the gene matches. The CDR3 length is 15 residues. In germline, CDR1 is SGHNT, CDR2 YYREEE (reference sequence). Full variable domain (missing parts from reference TRBV5-4 and TRBJ2-7): ETGVTQSPTHLIKTRGQQVTLRCSSQSGHNTVSWYQQALGQGPQFIFQYYREEENGRGNFPPRFSGLQFPNYSSELNVNALELDDSALYLCASSLFTSGSYEQYFGPGTRLTVT.

This clone was counted a single time. Other DNA sequences in this specimen translate into the identical CDR3. This sequence joins TRBV29-1 and TRBJ2-7; D unresolved. Per germline, CDR1 SQVTM and CDR2 ANQGSEA. The CDR3 is made up of 12 amino acids. V was clipped by 3 bases and J by 1 base, with 7 bases between them. The CDR3 spells CSVDGDSYEQYF. CDR3 in DNA: TGCAGCGTTGACGGAGATTCCTACGAGCAGTACTTC.

This clone was counted once. The chain couples TRBV5-8 to TRBJ1-1; D might be TRBD1 (5 bases). The CDR3 is 11 amino acids. Germline V gene data show CDR1 as SGHTS and CDR2 as YDEGEE. V dropped 9 bases and J dropped 7 bases, with 13 bases sitting between them. CDR3 nucleotides: TGTGCCAACCTCCGGGGGTTTGAAGCTTTCTTT. Its translation: CANLRGFEAFF.

The chain has TRBV10-3 and TRBJ2-3; TRBD2 matches at 16 bases. V was pared by 6 bases and J by 1 base, with 1 base of the junction left unmatched. Germline loops: CDR1 ENHRY, CDR2 SYGVKD. The CDR3 loop spans 16 amino acids. The CDR3 DNA follows: TGTGCCATCAGGGGACTAGCGGGAGGGGGCACAGATACGCAGTATTTT. Protein: CAIRGLAGGGTDTQYF.

This clone came up once. The genes are TRBV7-2 and TRBJ2-3, with a weak D call TRBD1 (6 bases). The CDR3 runs 15 residues. Germline V lookup: CDR1 SGHTA, CDR2 FQGNSA. The V gene lost 4 bases and the J gene lost 1 base, with 12 bases spanning the gap. CDR3 nucleotides: TGTGCCAGCAGCTCGGACAGCCTTCGCACAGATACGCAGTATTTT. Its translation is CASSSDSLRTDTQYF.

This chain joins TRBV9 and TRBJ1-2, with a weak D call TRBD1 (5 bases). Trimming pared 0 bases from V and 7 bases from J, leaving 13 bases between. The CDR3 has 14 residues. Germline CDR1 and CDR2: SGDLS and YYNGEE. The CDR3 coding sequence is TGTGCCAGCAGCGTAGGAGTCGAGGGGTCTGGCTACACCTTC. Its protein is CASSVGVEGSGYTF.

This clone was counted once. V is TRBV9 and J is TRBJ2-3; no reliable D call. This CDR3 comprises 13 residues. Germline V gene sequence: CDR1 SGDLS, CDR2 YYNGEE. V was pared by 3 bases and J by 2 bases, with 7 bases between. As DNA, the CDR3 is TGTGCCAGCAGCGCCCAGCCCACAGATACGCAGTATTTT. As protein: CASSAQPTDTQYF.

The rearrangement uses TRBV5-8 and TRBJ2-1; 10 nucleotides agree with TRBD2. Germline V CDR1 and CDR2: SGHTS, YDEGEE. V lost 3 bases and J lost 6; bases outside the gene matches: 9. The CDR3 is made up of 16 amino acids. DNA of the CDR3: TGTGCCAGCAGCTCGCCCACTAGCGGGATAGGCAATGAGCAGTTCTTC. This encodes CASSSPTSGIGNEQFF.